This T cell receptor (beta chain) was found in a study of resident and recirculating memory T cells in vitiligo. Study-wide background: Each patient gave two lesional and two nonlesional epidermal shave biopsies, plus PBMCs.

Produced via immunoSEQ multiplex PCR; TCRdb's table is partial and in-frame only. The data contain about 76,000 clones, under 95% of them singletons. The specimen sequenced was blood. This clonotype originated in a male donor with vitiligo.

The CDR3 reads CASSIERADTQYF. The DNA for the CDR3 is TGTGCCAGTAGTATCGAGAGGGCAGATACGCAGTATTTT. The chain recombines TRBV19 with TRBJ2-3; tentative D call: TRBD2 (5 bases). Between the trimmed V and J ends, which lost 3 bases and 4 bases, there was a span of 8 bases. The CDR3 length is 13 residues. Germline values: CDR1 LNHDA, CDR2 SQIVND (reference sequence).